This entry lists 30 T cell receptor beta chains sequenced from one sample in a study of cytomegalovirus exposure and HLA in healthy donors. Some clones are missing from TCRdb's copy, which holds only in-frame ones; the method was immunoSEQ multiplex PCR. The sample includes 120,000 to 150,000 clones, 80% to 95% of them seen just once. Sample: PBMCs. The source of these receptors is a man between 18 and 29 years old in good health and CMV-seronegative.

The V gene is TRBV18, the J gene TRBJ1-5; D is unclear. Trimming shortened V by 1 base and J by 4 bases, and 14 bases separated the two germline ends. The CDR3 contains 16 residues. Germline V gene data show CDR1 as KGHSH and CDR2 as LQKENI. The CDR3 DNA follows: TGTGCCAGCTCACCACGCTCAGGCCAGATTAATCAGCCCCAGCATTTT. Its protein product is CASSPRSGQINQPQHF.

The chain links TRBV5-1 to TRBJ2-1, with TRBD2 matching over 11 bases. CDR1 and CDR2 (germline): SGHRS, YFSETQ. The J segment lost 7 bases and the V segment lost 3 bases, leaving 6 bases of the junction unmatched. CDR3 length: 15 amino acids. The CDR3 sequence is CASSWLAGGGNEQFF. The CDR3 DNA is TGCGCCAGCAGCTGGCTAGCGGGGGGTGGTAATGAGCAGTTCTTC. The full variable domain, in which reference TRBV5-1 and TRBJ2-1 provide the parts outside the CDR3, is KAGVTQTPRYLIKTRGQQVTLSCSPISGHRSVSWYQQTPGQGLQFLFEYFSETQRNKGNFPGRFSGRQFSNSRSEMNVSTLELGDSALYLCASSWLAGGGNEQFFGPGTRLTVL.

J is TRBJ2-1 and V is TRBV6-4, with TRBD2 identical over 9 bases. The V segment lost 2 bases and the J segment 4 bases; nucleotides outside the gene matches: 3. The CDR3 contains 15 residues. Germline V gives CDR1 MRHNA, CDR2 SNTAGT. CDR3 loop: CASSDPAGGYNEQFF. CDR3 DNA sequence: TGTGCCAGCAGTGACCCGGCGGGAGGGTACAATGAGCAGTTCTTC.

The genes are TRBV7-8 and TRBJ2-7; the match to TRBD1 covers 12 bases. The length of the CDR3 is 15 residues. V dropped 1 base and J dropped 7; count of bases not matched to a gene: 5. The germline CDR1 and CDR2 sequences are SGHVS and FQNEAQ. The CDR3 sequence: CASSLEGQGAREQYV. The CDR3 region has the DNA TGTGCCAGCAGCTTAGAGGGACAGGGGGCAAGAGAGCAGTACGTC.

Concerning this clone itself: Because the CDR3's place on the DNA is in doubt, the DNA is left out and the CDR3 is given as listed by TCRdb. The chain links TRBV28 to TRBJ2-1; TRBD2 is the table's D call, not checked against the DNA. The CDR3 is made up of 16 amino acids, end residues included. CDR1 and CDR2 (germline): MDHEN, SYDVKM. The CDR3 sequence is CASSTSTSLAYNEQFF.

V and J are TRBV2 and TRBJ2-1, with 7 bases matching TRBD1. The CDR3 length is 15 residues. CDR1 is SNHLY and CDR2 is FYNNEI in the germline V gene. The junction had 10 bases not matched to a gene; V was cut back by 7 bases and J by 4 bases. Here the CDR3 DNA reads TGTGCCAGCATGATATCGGGGACAGTGTACAATGAGCAGTTCTTC. This encodes CASMISGTVYNEQFF.

This chain uses TRBV5-6 with TRBJ2-7; 7 bases match TRBD1. The length of the CDR3 is 14 residues. Trimming removed 8 bases from V and 1 base from J; junction bases left unmatched: 9. Germline V gives CDR1 SGHDT, CDR2 YYEEEE. CDR3 residues: CASNRGGSSYEQYF. The CDR3, as DNA: TGTGCCAGTAACAGGGGTGGGAGTTCCTACGAGCAGTACTTC.

The V and J genes are TRBV5-1 and TRBJ1-6; possible D gene TRBD1, 6 bases. Germline values: CDR1 SGHRS, CDR2 YFSETQ. CDR3 length: 15 amino acids. Trimming pared 7 bases from V and 6 bases from J, leaving 17 bases between. CDR3 region: CASAPDRALNSPLHF. The CDR3 bases are TGCGCCAGCGCCCCGGACAGAGCCCTTAATTCACCCCTCCACTTT.

This chain uses TRBV7-9 with TRBJ2-5; TRBD2 aligns across 12 bases. The trim removed 6 bases at V and 5 bases at J, leaving 7 bases unmatched. The germline V gene encodes CDR1 SEHNR and CDR2 FQNEAQ (reference sequence). The CDR3 has 15 residues. CDR3 bases: TGTGCCAGCAGAAAGACTAGCGGGAGAGGGGAGACCCAGTACTTC. Amino acids: CASRKTSGRGETQYF.

Remarks on this clone: The junction departs from germline at one end; a sequencing error may be responsible. This rearrangement joins TRBV5-1 to TRBJ1-1, with a tentative D call TRBD1 (5 bases). The CDR3 runs to 14 residues. The germline V gene encodes CDR1 SGHRS and CDR2 YFSETQ. The CDR3 region has the DNA TGCGCCAGCACCTTGGTTGGAGGGGACCTTGAAGCTTTCTTT. It encodes CASTLVGGDLEAFF.

The rearrangement links TRBV6-6 to TRBJ2-7; 8 bases line up with TRBD2. CDR3 length: 15 amino acids. Germline assignment: CDR1 MNHNY and CDR2 SVGAGI (reference sequence). V dropped 2 bases and J dropped 6; count of bases not matched to a gene: 9. CDR3: CASSYRGLGTPEQYV. CDR3 DNA sequence: TGTGCCAGCAGTTACCGGGGACTAGGTACCCCCGAGCAGTACGTC.

The CDR3 bases are TGTGCCAGTAGTATGTTACAGGGCAAGGACTATGGCTACACCTTC. Translating gives CASSMLQGKDYGYTF. The J gene is TRBJ1-2, the V gene TRBV19, with D maybe TRBD1 (6 bases). CDR3 length: 15 residues. V was shortened by 3 bases and J by 3 bases, with 14 bases between the two germline ends. The germline V gene encodes CDR1 LNHDA and CDR2 SQIVND (reference sequence).

The chain is built from TRBV10-2 and TRBJ1-1, with D perhaps matching TRBD1 (5 bases). V was pared by 4 bases and J by 4 bases, with 7 bases between. The CDR3 has 12 residues. Germline CDR1 is WSHSY and CDR2 is SAAADI. The DNA for the CDR3 is TGCGCCAGCAGTGTAAGGGGCACTGAAGCTTTCTTT. It codes for CASSVRGTEAFF.

The rearrangement links TRBV6-5 to TRBJ2-7, with 7 nucleotides matching TRBD1. The CDR3 covers 16 residues. V shed 4 bases and J 2 bases; nucleotides not matched to a gene: 11. CDR1 and CDR2 from the germline V gene are MNHEY and SVGAGI. Written as DNA, the CDR3 is TGTGCCAGCAGTTCCAGGGGGTCAGACATCCCCTACGAGCAGTACTTC. Amino acid sequence: CASSSRGSDIPYEQYF.

The CDR3 nucleotides are TGTGCCAGCAGCGTGTCTAGCGGGGTTGGCAATGAGCAGTTCTTC. It encodes CASSVSSGVGNEQFF. This chain joins TRBV9 and TRBJ2-1, with TRBD2 matching over 9 bases. V lost 2 bases and J lost 6; bases outside the gene matches: 6. The length of the CDR3 is 15 residues. From germline, CDR1 is SGDLS and CDR2 YYNGEE.

The chain links TRBV7-3 to TRBJ2-5, with D possibly TRBD2 on 6 matching bases. The CDR3 length is 14 residues. Germline values: CDR1 SGHTA, CDR2 FQGTGA. Trimming shortened V by 1 base and J by 3 bases, and 9 bases separated the two germline ends. CDR3 sequence reads: CASSLMGGEETQYF. The CDR3 nucleotides read TGTGCCAGCAGCTTAATGGGCGGGGAAGAGACCCAGTACTTC.

V gene TRBV4-1 combines with J gene TRBJ2-7, with D perhaps TRBD2 (5 bases). This CDR3 is built from 14 residues. V lost 1 base and J lost 2, with 9 bases in between. The germline gives CDR1 MGHRA, CDR2 YSYEKL. DNA for the CDR3: TGCGCCAGCAGCCAAGGGGTGGAGGCCTACGAGCAGTACTTC. It specifies CASSQGVEAYEQYF.

The chain recombines TRBV30 with TRBJ1-6; the match to TRBD1 covers 8 bases. This CDR3 contains 15 residues. Trimming took 4 bases from V and 8 from J; bases not matched to a gene: 10. The germline V gene encodes CDR1 GTSNPN and CDR2 SVGIG (reference sequence). CDR3 DNA sequence: TGTGCCTGGACCCCCAGGGGGCGCTCGGATTCACCCCTCCACTTT. Its translation is CAWTPRGRSDSPLHF.

The chain recombines TRBV7-6 with TRBJ2-7; 8 bases are shared with TRBD1. The CDR3 sequence is 14 residues long. The junction had 9 bases not matched to a gene; V was cut back by 5 bases and J by 6 bases. Germline V gene lookup returns CDR1 SGHVS and CDR2 FNYEAQ. Here the CDR3 reads CASSPTGVQGEQYF. CDR3 in DNA: TGTGCCAGCAGCCCGACAGGGGTACAGGGCGAGCAGTACTTC.

This clone was counted a few times. The rearrangement uses TRBV10-1 and TRBJ2-7, with D tentatively TRBD1 (6 bases). The CDR3 is made up of 14 amino acids. The V gene lost 6 bases and the J gene lost 6 bases, with 18 bases spanning the gap. Per the germline V gene, CDR1 is WNHNN and CDR2 is SYGVQD (reference sequence). CDR3 nucleotide sequence: TGCGCCAGCAGCCCATCGGACAGTTTCTCCGAGCAGTACTTC. It encodes CASSPSDSFSEQYF.

CDR3 sequence (DNA): TGCGCCAGCAGCTTGGGGGGCGCGAACAAGTACGAGCAGTACTTC. Translating it yields CASSLGGANKYEQYF. The J gene is TRBJ2-7, the V gene TRBV5-1; D perhaps matches TRBD1 (5 bases). V was shortened by 0 bases and J by 4 bases, with 14 bases between the two germline ends. The CDR3 has 15 amino acids. Germline V CDR1 and CDR2: SGHRS, YFSETQ.

The V call is TRBV6-5, the J call TRBJ1-4, with D perhaps matching TRBD1 (5 bases). Germline V gene sequence: CDR1 MNHEY, CDR2 SVGAGI. Deletions cut 0 bases from V and 8 bases from J, with 13 bases between. The CDR3 loop spans 15 amino acids. CDR3 region: CASSYSVRVLEKLFF. CDR3 sequence (DNA): TGTGCCAGCAGTTACTCGGTCAGGGTTTTGGAAAAACTGTTTTTT.

The rearrangement joins TRBV15 to TRBJ2-1; 9 positions agree with TRBD2. J was trimmed by 2 bases and V by 2 bases; bases with no gene match: 4. The CDR3 spans 16 residues. Germline CDR1 LNHNV, CDR2 YYDKDF (reference sequence). CDR3 sequence (DNA): TGTGCCACCAGCAGAAGCCTAGCGGGAACCTACAATGAGCAGTTCTTC. This gives the protein CATSRSLAGTYNEQFF.

This chain uses TRBV10-1 with TRBJ2-7; D may be TRBD2 (5 bases). The V and J ends lost 3 bases and 2 bases respectively, with 8 bases between them. Germline CDR1 reads WNHNN; CDR2 reads SYGVQD (reference sequence). This CDR3 region has 13 residues. DNA of the CDR3: TGCGCCAGCAGTGATGAGGGAACCTACGAGCAGTACGTC. Translation: CASSDEGTYEQYV.

J is TRBJ2-1 and V is TRBV5-8; the D is unclear. CDR3 length equals 15 residues. The germline gives CDR1 SGHTS, CDR2 YDEGEE. Trimming took off 1 base at V and 0 bases at J, with 8 bases between the two ends. CDR3 in DNA: TGTGCCAGCAGCTTGTCAAAGCTCTCCTACAATGAGCAGTTCTTC. As protein: CASSLSKLSYNEQFF.

V is TRBV6-1 and J is TRBJ2-7, with a possible D match to TRBD2 (6 bases). Germline V gives CDR1 MNHNS, CDR2 SASEGT. V was trimmed by 1 base and J by 4 bases, leaving 14 bases between them. This CDR3 is 15 amino acids long. The CDR3 DNA is TGTGCCAGCAGTGAAGGGGGGGTCGGGGTTTACGAGCAGTACGTC. As protein: CASSEGGVGVYEQYV.

The rearrangement joins TRBV4-1 to TRBJ2-5; 7 nucleotides agree with TRBD1. Losses at the gene ends were 1 base for V and 4 bases for J; bases not matched to a gene: 9. Germline V gives CDR1 MGHRA, CDR2 YSYEKL. The CDR3 has 16 residues. CDR3 residues: CASSQASRQGRETQYF. The CDR3 DNA is TGCGCCAGCAGCCAAGCTTCCAGACAGGGCCGAGAGACCCAGTACTTC.

The V call is TRBV10-3, the J call TRBJ2-7, with 14 bases lining up with TRBD2. The CDR3 covers 15 residues. The V and J ends lost 10 bases and 4 bases, in that order; junction bases with no gene match: 9. CDR1 ENHRY and CDR2 SYGVKD come from the germline V gene. CDR3 DNA: TGTGCCACCAATTCCGGGACTAGCGGGAGTTACGAGCAGTACGTC. It is translated as CATNSGTSGSYEQYV.

Notes on this clone: Other nucleotide sequences from this sample produce the same CDR3. The chain is built from TRBV7-2 and TRBJ1-5, with D possibly TRBD1 on 6 matching bases. V lost 1 base to trimming and J lost 1 base, with 8 bases between them. CDR1 is SGHTA and CDR2 is FQGNSA in the germline V gene. The length of the CDR3 is 15 residues. CDR3 protein: CASSLVQGSNQPQHF. The CDR3 region has the DNA TGTGCCAGCAGCTTAGTTCAGGGGAGCAATCAGCCCCAGCATTTT. The whole variable domain, remainder taken from reference TRBV7-2 and TRBJ1-5, is GAGVSQSPSNKVTEKGKDVELRCDPISGHTALYWYRQSLGQGLEFLIYFQGNSAPDKSGLPSDRFSAERTGGSVSTLTIQRTQQEDSAVYLCASSLVQGSNQPQHFGDGTRLSIL.

The chain recombines TRBV6-5 with TRBJ1-1, with no clear D. The germline V gene encodes CDR1 MNHEY and CDR2 SVGAGI. The V and J ends lost 0 bases and 5 bases respectively, with 16 bases between them. The CDR3 runs 16 residues. CDR3 amino acids: CASSYSRRGSATEAFF. The CDR3 DNA reads TGTGCCAGCAGTTACTCTCGGCGAGGTTCGGCAACTGAAGCTTTCTTT.